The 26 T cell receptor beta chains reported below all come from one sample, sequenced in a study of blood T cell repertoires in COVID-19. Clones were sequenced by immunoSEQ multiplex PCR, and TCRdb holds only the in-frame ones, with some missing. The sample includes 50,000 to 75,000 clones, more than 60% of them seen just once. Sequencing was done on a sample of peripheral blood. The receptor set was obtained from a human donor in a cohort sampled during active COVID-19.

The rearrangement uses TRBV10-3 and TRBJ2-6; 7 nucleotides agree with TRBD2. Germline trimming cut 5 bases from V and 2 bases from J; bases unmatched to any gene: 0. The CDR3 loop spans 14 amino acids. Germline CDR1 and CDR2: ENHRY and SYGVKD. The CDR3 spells CAISSGAGANVLTF. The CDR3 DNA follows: TGTGCCATCAGTAGCGGGGCTGGGGCCAACGTCCTGACTTTC.

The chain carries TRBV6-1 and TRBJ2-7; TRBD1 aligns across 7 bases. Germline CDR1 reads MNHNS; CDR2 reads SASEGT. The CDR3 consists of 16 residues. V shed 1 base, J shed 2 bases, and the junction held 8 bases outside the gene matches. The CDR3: CASSEVLATGPYEQYF. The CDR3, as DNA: TGTGCCAGCAGTGAAGTCTTGGCGACAGGGCCCTACGAGCAGTACTTC.

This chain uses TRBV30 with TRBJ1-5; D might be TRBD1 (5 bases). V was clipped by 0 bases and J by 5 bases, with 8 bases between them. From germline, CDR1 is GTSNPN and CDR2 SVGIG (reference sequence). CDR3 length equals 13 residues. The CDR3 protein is CAWSVQGDQPQHF. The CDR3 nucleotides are TGTGCCTGGAGTGTCCAGGGCGATCAGCCCCAGCATTTT.

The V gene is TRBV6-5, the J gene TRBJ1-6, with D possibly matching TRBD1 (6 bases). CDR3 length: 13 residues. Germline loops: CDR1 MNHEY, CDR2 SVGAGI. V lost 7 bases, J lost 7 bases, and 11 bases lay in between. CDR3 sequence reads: CASNNRDNSPLHF. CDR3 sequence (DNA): TGTGCCAGCAACAACAGGGACAATTCACCCCTCCACTTT.

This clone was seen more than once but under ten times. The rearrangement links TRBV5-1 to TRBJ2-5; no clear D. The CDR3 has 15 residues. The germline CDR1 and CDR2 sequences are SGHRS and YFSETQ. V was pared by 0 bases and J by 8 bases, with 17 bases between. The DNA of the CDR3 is TGCGCCAGCAGCTTGGGGGCAGGCCCCCCTGAAACCCAGTACTTC. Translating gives CASSLGAGPPETQYF. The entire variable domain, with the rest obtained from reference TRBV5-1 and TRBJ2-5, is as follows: KAGVTQTPRYLIKTRGQQVTLSCSPISGHRSVSWYQQTPGQGLQFLFEYFSETQRNKGNFPGRFSGRQFSNSRSEMNVSTLELGDSALYLCASSLGAGPPETQYFGPGTRLLVL.

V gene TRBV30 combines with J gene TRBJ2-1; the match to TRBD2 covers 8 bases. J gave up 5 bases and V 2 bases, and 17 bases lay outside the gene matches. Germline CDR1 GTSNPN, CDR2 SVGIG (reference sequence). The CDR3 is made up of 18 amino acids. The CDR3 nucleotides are TGTGCCTGGAGTAGGCCCTCCGGGGTAGCGGGGAAACACAATGAGCAGTTCTTC. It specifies CAWSRPSGVAGKHNEQFF.

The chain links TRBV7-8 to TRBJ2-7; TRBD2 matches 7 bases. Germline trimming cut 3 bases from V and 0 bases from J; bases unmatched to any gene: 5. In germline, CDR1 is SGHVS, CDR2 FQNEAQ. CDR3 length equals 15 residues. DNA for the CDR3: TGTGCCAGCAGCTTCCGGGAGGAACCCTCCTACGAGCAGTACTTC. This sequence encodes CASSFREEPSYEQYF.

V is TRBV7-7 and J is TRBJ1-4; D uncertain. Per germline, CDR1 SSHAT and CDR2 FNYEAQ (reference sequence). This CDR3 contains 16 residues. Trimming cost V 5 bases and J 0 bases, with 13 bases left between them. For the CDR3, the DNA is TGTGCCAGCAGCCTGCTGCACTTTGCAACTAATGAAAAACTGTTTTTT. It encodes CASSLLHFATNEKLFF.

The CDR3 spells CASSQEGLADNEQFF. In DNA, the CDR3 is TGCGCCAGCAGCCAGGAGGGACTAGCGGACAATGAGCAGTTCTTC. This chain connects TRBV4-3 to TRBJ2-1; the match to TRBD2 covers 11 bases. The germline V gene encodes CDR1 LGHNA and CDR2 YSLEER. The CDR3 loop spans 15 amino acids. Trimming removed 3 bases from V and 5 bases from J; junction bases left unmatched: 3.

DNA of the CDR3: TGTGCCAGCAGCCCGGTGGGGGGGGCGAGAAATTCACCCCTCCACTTT. It yields the protein CASSPVGGARNSPLHF. V gene TRBV5-8 combines with J gene TRBJ1-6; a weak D match, TRBD1 (6 bases). The germline V and J ends were trimmed by 4 bases and 7 bases, with 18 bases remaining between them. The length of the CDR3 is 16 residues. Germline V gene lookup returns CDR1 SGHTS and CDR2 YDEGEE.

CDR3 nucleotide sequence: TGTGCCAGCAGCCAAGAGCGGGGGGGATACAATGAGCAGTTCTTC. Translation gives CASSQERGGYNEQFF. The V gene is TRBV4-2, the J gene TRBJ2-1, with 9 bases matching TRBD2. Germline values: CDR1 LGHNA, CDR2 YNFKEQ. The CDR3 contains 15 residues. With V trimmed by 0 bases and J by 4 bases, 1 base remained unmatched.

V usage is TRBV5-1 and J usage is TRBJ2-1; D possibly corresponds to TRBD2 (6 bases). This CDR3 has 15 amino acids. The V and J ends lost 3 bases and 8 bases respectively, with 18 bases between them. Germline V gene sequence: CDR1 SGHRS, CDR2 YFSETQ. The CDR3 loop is CASSSLGSGVDEQFF. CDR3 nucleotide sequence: TGCGCCAGCAGCTCCTTAGGGTCGGGGGTCGATGAGCAGTTCTTC.

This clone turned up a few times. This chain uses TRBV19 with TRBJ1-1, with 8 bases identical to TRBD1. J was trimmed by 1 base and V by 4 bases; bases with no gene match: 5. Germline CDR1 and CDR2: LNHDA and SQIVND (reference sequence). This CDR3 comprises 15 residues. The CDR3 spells CASSKRTGRNTEAFF. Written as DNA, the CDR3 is TGTGCCAGTAGTAAGAGGACAGGGCGGAACACTGAAGCTTTCTTT.

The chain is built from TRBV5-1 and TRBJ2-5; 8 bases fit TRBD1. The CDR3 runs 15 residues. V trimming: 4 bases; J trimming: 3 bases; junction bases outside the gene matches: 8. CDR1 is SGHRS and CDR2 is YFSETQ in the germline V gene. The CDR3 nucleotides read TGCGCCAGCAGCCTTACGCCGGGACAGGAAGAGACCCAGTACTTC. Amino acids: CASSLTPGQEETQYF.

CDR3 residues: CATSVVAGRSTDTQYF. The DNA of the CDR3 is TGTGCCACCAGCGTAGTAGCGGGGCGAAGCACAGATACGCAGTATTTT. The chain employs TRBV15 and TRBJ2-3, with 8 bases fitting TRBD2. The germline V gene has CDR1 LNHNV and CDR2 YYDKDF (reference sequence). This CDR3 region has 16 residues. The V gene end was trimmed by 5 bases and the J gene end by 0 bases; junction bases not matched to a gene: 7. Drawing the rest from reference TRBV15 and TRBJ2-3, the complete variable domain is DAMVIQNPRYQVTQFGKPVTLSCSQTLNHNVMYWYQQKSSQAPKLLFHYYDKDFNNEADTPDNFQSRRPNTSFCFLDIRSPGLGDTAMYLCATSVVAGRSTDTQYFGPGTRLTVL.

The CDR3 DNA reads TGTGCCAGCAGCAAAGCTAGCGGGGGGGCCTACGAGCAGTACTTC. Its translation: CASSKASGGAYEQYF. This rearrangement joins TRBV21-1 to TRBJ2-7; the D call of TRBD2 is as the table states it, not checked on the DNA. TRBV21-1 is flagged as a pseudogene. The CDR3 spans 15 residues.

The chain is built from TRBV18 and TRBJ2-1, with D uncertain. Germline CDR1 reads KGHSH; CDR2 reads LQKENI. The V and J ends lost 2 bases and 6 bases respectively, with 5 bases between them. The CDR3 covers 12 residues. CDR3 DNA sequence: TGTGCCAGCTCACCATCGGGCAATGAGCAGTTCTTC. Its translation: CASSPSGNEQFF. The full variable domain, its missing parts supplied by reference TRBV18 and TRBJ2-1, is NAGVMQNPRHLVRRRGQEARLRCSPMKGHSHVYWYRQLPEEGLKFMVYLQKENIIDESGMPKERFSAEFPKEGPSILRIQQVVRGDSAAYFCASSPSGNEQFFGPGTRLTVL.

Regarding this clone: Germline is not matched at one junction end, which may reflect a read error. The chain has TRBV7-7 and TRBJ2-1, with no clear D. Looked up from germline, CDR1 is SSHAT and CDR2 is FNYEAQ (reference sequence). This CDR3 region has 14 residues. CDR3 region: CASSLGGRNNEQFF. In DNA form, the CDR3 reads TGTGCTAGCAGCTTAGGCGGCAGAAACAATGAGCAGTTCTTC.

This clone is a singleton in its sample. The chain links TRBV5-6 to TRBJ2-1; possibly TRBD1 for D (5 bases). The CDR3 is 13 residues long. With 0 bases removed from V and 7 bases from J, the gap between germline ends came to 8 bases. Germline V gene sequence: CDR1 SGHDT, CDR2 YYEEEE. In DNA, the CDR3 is TGTGCCAGCAGCTTGGTTGGGGCAAATGAGCAGTTCTTC. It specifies CASSLVGANEQFF.

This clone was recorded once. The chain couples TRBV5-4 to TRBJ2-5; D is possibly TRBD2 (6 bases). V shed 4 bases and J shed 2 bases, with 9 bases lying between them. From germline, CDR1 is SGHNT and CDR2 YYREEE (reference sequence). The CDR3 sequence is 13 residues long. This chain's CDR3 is CASSAGSQETQYF. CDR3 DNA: TGTGCCAGCAGCGCGGGATCTCAAGAGACCCAGTACTTC.

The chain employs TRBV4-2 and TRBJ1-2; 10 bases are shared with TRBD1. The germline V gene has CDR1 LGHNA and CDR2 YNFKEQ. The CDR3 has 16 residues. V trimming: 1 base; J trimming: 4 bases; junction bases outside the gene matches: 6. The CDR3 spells CASSQVGQGVPYGYTF. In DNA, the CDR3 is TGTGCCAGCAGCCAAGTCGGACAGGGGGTACCCTATGGCTACACCTTC.

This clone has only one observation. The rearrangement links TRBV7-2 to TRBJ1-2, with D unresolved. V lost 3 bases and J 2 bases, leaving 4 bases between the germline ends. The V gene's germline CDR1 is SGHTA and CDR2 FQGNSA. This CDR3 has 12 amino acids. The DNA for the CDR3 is TGTGCCAGCAGCTTGGCAAACTATGGCTACACCTTC. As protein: CASSLANYGYTF.

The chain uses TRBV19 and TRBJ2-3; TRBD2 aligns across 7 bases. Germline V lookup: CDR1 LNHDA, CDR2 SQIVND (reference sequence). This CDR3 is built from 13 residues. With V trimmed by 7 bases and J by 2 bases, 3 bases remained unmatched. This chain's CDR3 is CASTSGFTDTQYF. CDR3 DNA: TGTGCCAGTACTAGCGGATTCACAGATACGCAGTATTTT.

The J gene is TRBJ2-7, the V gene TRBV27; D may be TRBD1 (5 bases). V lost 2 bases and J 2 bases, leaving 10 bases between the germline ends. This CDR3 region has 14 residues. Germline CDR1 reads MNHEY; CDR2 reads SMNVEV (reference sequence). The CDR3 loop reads CASSLRSGTYEQYF. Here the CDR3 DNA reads TGTGCCAGCAGTTTACGGTCAGGGACCTACGAGCAGTACTTC.

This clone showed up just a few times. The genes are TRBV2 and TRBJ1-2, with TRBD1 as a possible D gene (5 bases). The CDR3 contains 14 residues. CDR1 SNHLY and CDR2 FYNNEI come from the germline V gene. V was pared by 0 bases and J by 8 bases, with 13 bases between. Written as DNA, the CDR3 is TGTGCCAGCAGTGAAGCGCGCCAGGGCCGGGGCTACACCTTC. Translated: CASSEARQGRGYTF. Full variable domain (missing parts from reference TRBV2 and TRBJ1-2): EPEVTQTPSHQVTQMGQEVILRCVPISNHLYFYWYRQILGQKVEFLVSFYNNEISEKSEIFDDQFSVERPDGSNFTLKIRSTKLEDSAMYFCASSEARQGRGYTFGSGTRLTVV.

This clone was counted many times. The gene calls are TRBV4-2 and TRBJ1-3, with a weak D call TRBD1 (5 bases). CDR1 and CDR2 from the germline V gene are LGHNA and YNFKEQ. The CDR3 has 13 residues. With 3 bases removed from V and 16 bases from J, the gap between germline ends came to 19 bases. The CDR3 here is CASSQSWAGFVYF. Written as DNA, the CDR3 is TGTGCCAGCAGCCAGTCTTGGGCAGGGTTCGTTTATTTT.